This T cell receptor (beta chain) was captured by sequencing in a study of T cell changes during pregnancy in multiple sclerosis. The V and J ends lost 3 bases and 0 bases respectively, with 12 bases between them. The germline CDR1 and CDR2 sequences are MNHEY and SMNVEV (reference sequence). CDR3 length: 15 amino acids. The data were produced by immunoSEQ multiplex PCR, yet TCRdb's version contains in-frame clones alone and is incomplete. The sample includes 56,000 or so clones, 90% of them seen just once. This TCR derives from a female donor in good health, enrolled as a control in a pregnancy study. The J gene is TRBJ2-7, the V gene TRBV27, with a weak D call TRBD1 (6 bases). This specimen was peripheral blood, taken in the first trimester of pregnancy. This CDR3 reads CASSLRGHYSYEQYF. The CDR3 bases are TGTGCCAGCAGTTTGAGGGGACACTACTCCTACGAGCAGTACTTC.